The rows below give T cell receptor beta chains drawn from one sample of a study of blood T cell repertoires in COVID-19. The data were produced by immunoSEQ multiplex PCR, yet TCRdb's version contains in-frame clones alone and is incomplete. The table lists a few hundred thousand clones, about 87% of them singletons, with about a tenth in the top ten. The sequenced sample consisted of peripheral blood. Receptors originate from a woman aged 70-85 years with COVID-19, enrolled during active disease. The CDR3 runs from the conserved cysteine through the conserved F or W. A D gene is named only where the DNA matches it firmly. Clone size appears in some rows only: once, few, many, or a class for an expanded clone.

v_gene: TRBV12-3/TRBV12-4; abundance: .; j_gene: TRBJ1-4; d_gene: .; len: 13; CDR3nt: TGTGCCAGCAGGGAAGACATCTTTGAAAAACTGTTTTTT; CDR3aa: CASREDIFEKLFF
v_gene: TRBV11-2; abundance: .; j_gene: TRBJ1-4; d_gene: .; len: 14; CDR3nt: TGTGCCAGCAGCTTAGGGGACTCGTGGGAAAAACTGTTTTTT; CDR3aa: CASSLGDSWEKLFF
v_gene: TRBV28; abundance: .; j_gene: TRBJ1-2; d_gene: TRBD1; len: 15; CDR3nt: TGTGCCAGCAGTCCTGGGACAGGGAGTTTTCGGGGCTACACCTTC; CDR3aa: CASSPGTGSFRGYTF
v_gene: TRBV29-1; abundance: .; j_gene: TRBJ1-2; d_gene: .; len: 13; CDR3nt: TGCAGCGATACACCGGGTCTACCGGGGGGCTACACCTTC; CDR3aa: CSDTPGLPGGYTF
v_gene: TRBV3-1/TRBV3-2; abundance: .; j_gene: TRBJ1-5; d_gene: TRBD1; len: 17; CDR3nt: TGTGCCAGCAGCCAACCGGGACAGCGGAAAGAGAATCAGCCCCAGCATTTT; CDR3aa: CASSQPGQRKENQPQHF
v_gene: TRBV6-5; abundance: .; j_gene: TRBJ2-7; d_gene: TRBD2; len: 15; CDR3nt: TGTGCCAGCAGTTACTCTTCCAGCGGGAGTTACGAGCAGTACTTC; CDR3aa: CASSYSSSGSYEQYF
v_gene: TRBV7-2; abundance: .; j_gene: TRBJ2-1; d_gene: .; len: 16; CDR3nt: TGTGCCAGCAGCTTAGCGATGGGACTCGAAGGGGATGAGCAGTTCTTC; CDR3aa: CASSLAMGLEGDEQFF
v_gene: TRBV5-1; abundance: .; j_gene: TRBJ1-5; d_gene: TRBD1; len: 14; CDR3nt: TGCGCCAGCAGCGCCGACAGGGGAGATCAGCCCCAGCATTTT; CDR3aa: CASSADRGDQPQHF
v_gene: TRBV28; abundance: .; j_gene: TRBJ1-1; d_gene: .; len: 12; CDR3nt: TGTGCCAGCAAGGATAGCATCACTGAAGCTTTCTTT; CDR3aa: CASKDSITEAFF
v_gene: TRBV25-1; abundance: .; j_gene: TRBJ1-3; d_gene: .; len: 14; CDR3nt: TGTGCCAGCAGTGAATATCAGGGTGCGAACACCATATATTTT; CDR3aa: CASSEYQGANTIYF
v_gene: TRBV2; abundance: .; j_gene: TRBJ1-2; d_gene: TRBD1; len: 12; CDR3nt: TGTGCCAGGGACAGGGGCGGGTATGGCTACACCTTC; CDR3aa: CARDRGGYGYTF
v_gene: TRBV15; abundance: .; j_gene: TRBJ2-1; d_gene: .; len: 12; CDR3nt: TGTGCCACCAGCAGACATCAGGATGAGCAGTTCTTC; CDR3aa: CATSRHQDEQFF
v_gene: TRBV27; abundance: .; j_gene: TRBJ1-1; d_gene: .; len: 15; CDR3nt: TGTGCCAGCAGTCCCGTTGGGGCAGGGGATCCTGAAGCTTTCTTT; CDR3aa: CASSPVGAGDPEAFF
v_gene: TRBV6-1; abundance: .; j_gene: TRBJ1-5; d_gene: TRBD1; len: 20; CDR3nt: TGTGCCAGCAGTGATTTGGCCCACGCGAGAGGACAGGGGATAAATCAGCCCCAGCATTTT; CDR3aa: CASSDLAHARGQGINQPQHF
v_gene: TRBV30; abundance: .; j_gene: TRBJ1-1; d_gene: TRBD1; len: 16; CDR3nt: TGTGCCTGGAGTGTACTGAAGATAGGACAGGCCACTGAAGCTTTCTTT; CDR3aa: CAWSVLKIGQATEAFF
v_gene: TRBV28; abundance: .; j_gene: TRBJ2-7; d_gene: TRBD2; len: 16; CDR3nt: TGTGCCAGCAGTCCGAACGCTAGCGGGCCCTCCTACGAGCAGTACTTC; CDR3aa: CASSPNASGPSYEQYF
v_gene: TRBV15; abundance: .; j_gene: TRBJ1-2; d_gene: TRBD1; len: 19; CDR3nt: TGTGCCACCAGCAGAGATTTGGGGGTGGGGACAGGGGAGAAGTATGGCTACACCTTC; CDR3aa: CATSRDLGVGTGEKYGYTF
v_gene: TRBV19; abundance: .; j_gene: TRBJ1-1; d_gene: .; len: 15; CDR3nt: TGTGCCACTTGGGGGGGGCGCCTAATGAACACTGAAGCTTTCTTT; CDR3aa: CATWGGRLMNTEAFF
v_gene: TRBV29-1; abundance: once; j_gene: TRBJ1-4; d_gene: TRBD1; len: 13; CDR3nt: TGCAGCGTTGAAGGACAGGGCGGAGGGGAACTGTTTTTT; CDR3aa: CSVEGQGGGELFF
v_gene: TRBV30; abundance: .; j_gene: TRBJ2-7; d_gene: .; len: 12; CDR3nt: TGTGCCTGGGGACCGCTGGGGCGCGAGCAGTACTTC; CDR3aa: CAWGPLGREQYF
v_gene: TRBV7-3; abundance: .; j_gene: TRBJ1-2; d_gene: .; len: 13; CDR3nt: TGTGCCAGCAGCTTATCGTCCTCCTATGGCTACACCTTC; CDR3aa: CASSLSSSYGYTF
v_gene: TRBV12-3/TRBV12-4; abundance: once; j_gene: TRBJ1-1; d_gene: .; len: 13; CDR3nt: TGTGCCAGCACCCCAACAGGGAACACTGAAGCTTTCTTT; CDR3aa: CASTPTGNTEAFF
v_gene: TRBV5-5; abundance: once; j_gene: TRBJ2-5; d_gene: TRBD1; len: 13; CDR3nt: TGTGCCAGCAGTCGGGACAGCCAAGAGACCCAGTACTTC; CDR3aa: CASSRDSQETQYF
v_gene: TRBV5-5; abundance: .; j_gene: TRBJ2-1; d_gene: TRBD1; len: 14; CDR3nt: TGTGCCAGCAGCTTGCAGGGGGCGAACAATGAGCAGTTCTTC; CDR3aa: CASSLQGANNEQFF
v_gene: TRBV5-3; abundance: .; j_gene: TRBJ1-3; d_gene: TRBD1; len: 15; CDR3nt: TGTGCCAGAAGCCCTCGGACAGGGACAGGAAACACCATATATTTT; CDR3aa: CARSPRTGTGNTIYF
v_gene: TRBV5-4; abundance: .; j_gene: TRBJ2-3; d_gene: TRBD1; len: 18; CDR3nt: TGTGCCAGCAGCTTGGTTGGCAGGGGGCAAGGAGGCACAGATACGCAGTATTTT; CDR3aa: CASSLVGRGQGGTDTQYF
v_gene: TRBV5-1; abundance: .; j_gene: TRBJ2-7; d_gene: .; len: 11; CDR3nt: TGCGCCAGCAGCAAGAGGAACGAGCAGTACTTC; CDR3aa: CASSKRNEQYF
v_gene: TRBV5-6; abundance: .; j_gene: TRBJ2-7; d_gene: .; len: 12; CDR3nt: TGTGCCAGCAGCAGGGACTTTTACGAGCAGTACTTC; CDR3aa: CASSRDFYEQYF
v_gene: TRBV6-5; abundance: once; j_gene: TRBJ2-1; d_gene: .; len: 13; CDR3nt: TGTGCCAGCAGTTACGGCCAATTCAATGAGCAGTTCTTC; CDR3aa: CASSYGQFNEQFF
v_gene: TRBV12-3/TRBV12-4; abundance: .; j_gene: TRBJ1-6; d_gene: .; len: 13; CDR3nt: TGTGCCAGCAGTTTCCTCAGGGGTTCACCCCTCCACTTT; CDR3aa: CASSFLRGSPLHF
v_gene: TRBV7-3; abundance: .; j_gene: TRBJ2-1; d_gene: TRBD1; len: 12; CDR3nt: TGTGCCAGCAGCTGGGGACAGGGAGTGCAGTTCTTC; CDR3aa: CASSWGQGVQFF
v_gene: TRBV9; abundance: .; j_gene: TRBJ2-1; d_gene: TRBD2; len: 15; CDR3nt: TGTGCCAGCAGCGTAGCCCCAGCGGGACGGAATGAGCAGTTCTTC; CDR3aa: CASSVAPAGRNEQFF
v_gene: TRBV7-9; abundance: once; j_gene: TRBJ2-3; d_gene: TRBD2; len: 15; CDR3nt: TGTGCCAGCGGGAGGGGGACTAGCGACCCAGATACGCAGTATTTT; CDR3aa: CASGRGTSDPDTQYF
v_gene: TRBV12-3/TRBV12-4; abundance: .; j_gene: TRBJ1-2; d_gene: .; len: 13; CDR3nt: TGTGCCACAAATTCGTTGGGAGGGTATGGCTACACCTTC; CDR3aa: CATNSLGGYGYTF
v_gene: TRBV5-1; abundance: few; j_gene: TRBJ2-1; d_gene: TRBD1; len: 16; CDR3nt: TGCGCCAGCAGCGAGGGGGACAGGAGCTCCTACAATGAGCAGTTCTTC; CDR3aa: CASSEGDRSSYNEQFF
v_gene: TRBV25-1; abundance: .; j_gene: TRBJ1-2; d_gene: TRBD1; len: 16; CDR3nt: TGTGCCAGCAGCCACAAATCCACGGGACAGCGAAGTGGCTACACCTTC; CDR3aa: CASSHKSTGQRSGYTF
v_gene: TRBV11-2; abundance: .; j_gene: TRBJ1-1; d_gene: TRBD1; len: 14; CDR3nt: TGTGCCAGCAGCTCGGACAGGGGGGAGACTGAAGCTTTCTTT; CDR3aa: CASSSDRGETEAFF
v_gene: TRBV6-1; abundance: .; j_gene: TRBJ2-5; d_gene: TRBD2; len: 18; CDR3nt: TGTGCCAGCAGTGAAGCGGGTCGCGGTAGCGGGAGAGGTGAGACCCAGTACTTC; CDR3aa: CASSEAGRGSGRGETQYF
v_gene: TRBV18; abundance: once; j_gene: TRBJ2-7; d_gene: TRBD1; len: 15; CDR3nt: TGTGCCAGCTCACAAGGGACAGGGGGGCGGAGCGAGCAGTACTTC; CDR3aa: CASSQGTGGRSEQYF
v_gene: TRBV27; abundance: .; j_gene: TRBJ2-1; d_gene: TRBD2; len: 14; CDR3nt: TGTGCCAGCAGTTCACTAGCGGCCTACAATGAGCAGTTCTTC; CDR3aa: CASSSLAAYNEQFF
v_gene: TRBV5-1; abundance: .; j_gene: TRBJ2-5; d_gene: TRBD2; len: 14; CDR3nt: TGCGCCAGCAGCTTCAGCGGGAGAGGCGAGACCCAGTACTTC; CDR3aa: CASSFSGRGETQYF
v_gene: TRBV4-2; abundance: .; j_gene: TRBJ1-1; d_gene: .; len: 13; CDR3nt: TGTGCCAGCAGCCACCCGACAGACACTGAAGCTTTCTTT; CDR3aa: CASSHPTDTEAFF
v_gene: TRBV3-1/TRBV3-2; abundance: .; j_gene: TRBJ1-2; d_gene: TRBD1; len: 15; CDR3nt: TGTGCCAGCAGCCACAACAGGGGGTTCAACTATGGCTACACCTTC; CDR3aa: CASSHNRGFNYGYTF
v_gene: TRBV5-4; abundance: .; j_gene: TRBJ2-3; d_gene: TRBD2; len: 20; CDR3nt: TGTGCCAGCAGCTTGGGTGGCCCCTCCACTAGCGGGACGAGCACAGATACGCAGTATTTT; CDR3aa: CASSLGGPSTSGTSTDTQYF
v_gene: TRBV9; abundance: .; j_gene: TRBJ2-1; d_gene: .; len: 13; CDR3nt: TGTGCCAGCAGCGTATTAGGGGCCAATGAGCAGTTCTTC; CDR3aa: CASSVLGANEQFF
v_gene: TRBV9; abundance: .; j_gene: TRBJ1-6; d_gene: TRBD1; len: 17; CDR3nt: TGTGCCAGCAGCGTCTTACCGGGGACAGGCCGGAATTCACCCCTCCACTTT; CDR3aa: CASSVLPGTGRNSPLHF
v_gene: TRBV7-9; abundance: .; j_gene: TRBJ2-2; d_gene: TRBD2; len: 14; CDR3nt: TGTGCCAGCAGCTTAACGGGGGGACCCGGGGAGCTGTTTTTT; CDR3aa: CASSLTGGPGELFF
v_gene: TRBV11-2; abundance: .; j_gene: TRBJ1-1; d_gene: .; len: 13; CDR3nt: TGTGCCAGCAGCCCCCTCTTGAACACTGAAGCTTTCTTT; CDR3aa: CASSPLLNTEAFF
v_gene: TRBV19; abundance: .; j_gene: TRBJ1-5; d_gene: TRBD1; len: 15; CDR3nt: TGTGCCAGTAGTATATGGACAGGGAAGGATCAGCCCCAGCATTTT; CDR3aa: CASSIWTGKDQPQHF
v_gene: TRBV18; abundance: .; j_gene: TRBJ2-7; d_gene: TRBD2; len: 22; CDR3nt: TGTGCCAGCTCACCACAGTACCGGTTATGGCCCAACCGAGCGGGAGGGGTAGGCGAGCAGTACTTC; CDR3aa: CASSPQYRLWPNRAGGVGEQYF
v_gene: TRBV4-1; abundance: .; j_gene: TRBJ1-4; d_gene: .; len: 20; CDR3nt: TGCGCCAGCAGCCAAGAGGTATTTCGAGGACAGCTCTTTTCTAATGAAAAACTGTTTTTT; CDR3aa: CASSQEVFRGQLFSNEKLFF
v_gene: TRBV10-3; abundance: .; j_gene: TRBJ1-3; d_gene: .; len: 13; CDR3nt: TGTGCCATCAGTGAAATCTCTGAGAACACCATATATTTT; CDR3aa: CAISEISENTIYF
v_gene: TRBV10-3; abundance: .; j_gene: TRBJ2-5; d_gene: .; len: 14; CDR3nt: TGTGCCATCAGCGCCGGGCCAGCGGCGGAGACCCAGTACTTC; CDR3aa: CAISAGPAAETQYF
v_gene: TRBV11-3; abundance: .; j_gene: TRBJ1-6; d_gene: .; len: 13; CDR3nt: TGTGCCAGCAGCCTAGGGCAGTCGACACCCCTCCACTTT; CDR3aa: CASSLGQSTPLHF
v_gene: TRBV5-4; abundance: .; j_gene: TRBJ1-1; d_gene: TRBD1; len: 14; CDR3nt: TGTGCCAGCAGCGCTATTACAGGGGCCACTGAAGCTTTCTTT; CDR3aa: CASSAITGATEAFF
v_gene: TRBV6-2/TRBV6-3; abundance: .; j_gene: TRBJ2-7; d_gene: .; len: 14; CDR3nt: TGTGCCAGCAGCCAAAATAGCGCCGCCTACGAGCAGTACTTC; CDR3aa: CASSQNSAAYEQYF
v_gene: TRBV20-1; abundance: .; j_gene: TRBJ1-2; d_gene: .; len: 12; CDR3nt: TGCAGTGCTAGTCCCGGGTGGAAGGGCTACACCTTC; CDR3aa: CSASPGWKGYTF
v_gene: TRBV6-5; abundance: .; j_gene: TRBJ2-7; d_gene: TRBD2; len: 16; CDR3nt: TGTGCCAGCAGTTTCGGGACTAGCGGGAGTAGGTACGAGCAGTACTTC; CDR3aa: CASSFGTSGSRYEQYF
v_gene: TRBV28; abundance: few; j_gene: TRBJ1-6; d_gene: .; len: 15; CDR3nt: TGTGCCACCGCGGACAAGAGCTCCTATAATTCACCCCTCCACTTT; CDR3aa: CATADKSSYNSPLHF